The 32 T cell receptor beta chains below come from one sample, sequenced in a study of neurological immune-mediated disorders. TCRdb re-called the 5' RACE reads with MiXCR, one entry per CDR3 protein. The profile shows roughly 71,000 distinct CDR3 sequences, roughly 3.9% of them singletons. The sequenced material came from PBMCs. These receptors came from a young man with multiple sclerosis.

The table lists this clonotype with many counts. This chain connects TRBV7-9 to TRBJ1-1; D unresolved. There are 14 residues in the CDR3. The V end was cut by 5 bases, the J end by 5 bases, with 15 bases between. CDR1 SEHNR and CDR2 FQNEAQ come from the germline V gene (reference sequence). As DNA, the CDR3 is TGTGCCAGCAGCGACGGGAGGGTTCGGACTGAAGCTTTCTTT. As protein: CASSDGRVRTEAFF. Filled out from reference TRBV7-9 and TRBJ1-1, the complete variable domain reads DTGVSQNPRHKITKRGQNVTFRCDPISEHNRLYWYRQTLGQGPEFLTYFQNEAQLEKSRLLSDRFSAERPKGSFSTLEIQRTEQGDSAMYLCASSDGRVRTEAFFGQGTRLTVV.

This clonotype was picked up many times. This chain uses TRBV20-1 with TRBJ2-7, with D possibly being TRBD1 (5 bases). This CDR3 is 13 amino acids long. In germline, CDR1 is DFQATT, CDR2 SNEGSKA (reference sequence). The germline V and J ends were trimmed by 6 bases and 1 base, with 13 bases remaining between them. CDR3 sequence: CSAVTAYSYEQYF. DNA of the CDR3: TGCAGTGCGGTGACAGCCTATTCCTACGAGCAGTACTTC.

This clonotype was recorded at least ten times. The rearrangement links TRBV7-2 to TRBJ2-4, with TRBD1 as a possible D gene (5 bases). The CDR3 covers 16 residues. Trimming took 5 bases from V and 6 from J, leaving 20 bases between them. The germline V gene has CDR1 SGHTA and CDR2 FQGNSA. The CDR3 here is CASSRDAGYIVNIQYF. For the CDR3, the DNA is TGTGCCAGCAGCCGTGACGCAGGGTATATAGTAAACATTCAGTACTTC.

This clonotype was counted many times. The rearrangement joins TRBV27 to TRBJ2-7, with a possible D match to TRBD2 (7 bases). In germline, CDR1 is MNHEY, CDR2 SMNVEV (reference sequence). This CDR3 spans 16 amino acids. V lost 2 bases and J 5 bases, leaving 19 bases between the germline ends. The CDR3 region has the DNA TGTGCCAGCAGTTTAAGGGGGGGCGATTCGGTAGACGAGCAGTACTTC. Residues: CASSLRGGDSVDEQYF.

This clonotype was seen ten or more times. The chain is built from TRBV20-1 and TRBJ2-1; 9 positions match TRBD2. Germline trimming cut 5 bases from V and 5 bases from J; bases unmatched to any gene: 7. The CDR3 has 14 amino acids. Germline V CDR1 and CDR2: DFQATT, SNEGSKA (reference sequence). The CDR3 DNA reads as TGCAGTGCTTTTAGCGGGGGCCTAAACAATGAGCAGTTCTTC. Translated, it gives CSAFSGGLNNEQFF.

This clonotype was seen a few times. The CDR3 protein is CSASLSGGGAEQFF. Here the CDR3 DNA reads TGCAGTGCTAGCTTGTCTGGCGGGGGAGCTGAGCAGTTCTTC. The rearrangement uses TRBV20-1 and TRBJ2-1, with TRBD2 matching 7 bases. CDR1 is DFQATT, CDR2 SNEGSKA, per germline (reference sequence). CDR3 length equals 14 residues. V gave up 3 bases and J gave up 9 bases; unmatched junction bases: 11.

This clonotype was seen many times. The J gene is TRBJ1-1, the V gene TRBV7-2; D remains ambiguous. CDR1 is SGHTA and CDR2 is FQGNSA in the germline V gene. This CDR3 region has 12 residues. V lost 5 bases and J lost 1, with 5 bases in between. Written as DNA, the CDR3 is TGTGCCAGCAGCACACAGAACACTGAAGCTTTCTTT. Its translation: CASSTQNTEAFF.

This clonotype was seen many times. This sequence joins TRBV9 and TRBJ1-1, with TRBD1 as a possible D gene (5 bases). V lost 0 bases, J lost 4 bases, and 13 bases lay in between. The CDR3 consists of 15 residues. Germline CDR1 is SGDLS and CDR2 is YYNGEE. The CDR3: CASSVVKGGGTEAFF. In nucleotides, the CDR3 is TGTGCCAGCAGCGTAGTCAAGGGCGGGGGCACTGAAGCTTTCTTT. Looking up the rest from reference TRBV9 and TRBJ1-1 gives the full variable domain: DSGVTQTPKHLITATGQRVTLRCSPRSGDLSVYWYQQSLDQGLQFLIQYYNGEERAKGNILERFSAQQFPDLHSELNLSSLELGDSALYFCASSVVKGGGTEAFFGQGTRLTVV.

This clonotype occurred many times. The CDR3 region has the DNA TGTGCCAGCAGCTTGGGGACAGGGAGAGGGTATTTT. Translated, it gives CASSLGTGRGYF. The rearrangement uses TRBV7-9 and TRBJ2-3, with 9 bases fitting TRBD1. The CDR3 sequence is 12 residues long. Trimming cost V 3 bases and J 14 bases; bases outside gene matches: 6. Germline CDR1 SEHNR, CDR2 FQNEAQ (reference sequence).

There are many counts of this clonotype. The gene calls are TRBV27 and TRBJ2-7; tentatively, D is TRBD2 (5 bases). This CDR3 comprises 14 residues. V was shortened by 2 bases and J by 2 bases, with 10 bases between the two germline ends. Germline V gene sequence: CDR1 MNHEY, CDR2 SMNVEV (reference sequence). The chain's CDR3 is CASSLGGQPYEQYF. CDR3 sequence (DNA): TGTGCCAGCAGTTTAGGAGGCCAACCCTACGAGCAGTACTTC.

In its sample, this clonotype was seen many times. V usage is TRBV5-1 and J usage is TRBJ2-7; D is uncertain. Germline V gives CDR1 SGHRS, CDR2 YFSETQ. CDR3 length: 12 residues. Trimming shortened V by 4 bases and J by 4 bases, and 9 bases separated the two germline ends. This chain's CDR3 is CASSTIGYEQYF. CDR3 coding DNA: TGCGCCAGCAGCACGATAGGGTACGAGCAGTACTTC.

This clonotype was seen ten or more times. This chain links TRBV5-5 with TRBJ2-7; D uncertain. V lost 6 bases and J lost 2, with 15 bases in between. Germline V CDR1 and CDR2: SGHKS, YYEKEE (reference sequence). This CDR3 region has 14 residues. CDR3 coding DNA: TGTGCCAGCACTTTGGGGTACAGAACCTACGAGCAGTACTTC. This encodes CASTLGYRTYEQYF.

This clonotype occurred many times. The chain employs TRBV10-3 and TRBJ2-3; 11 bases fit TRBD1. The V and J ends lost 2 bases and 1 base, in that order; junction bases with no gene match: 5. Germline CDR1 is ENHRY and CDR2 is SYGVKD. CDR3 length: 17 amino acids. CDR3 sequence: CAISEITGQGGTDTQYF. CDR3 DNA sequence: TGTGCCATCAGTGAGATTACGGGACAGGGGGGCACAGATACGCAGTATTTT.

This clonotype was seen at least ten times. This chain joins TRBV9 and TRBJ2-1; a weak D match, TRBD2 (5 bases). The germline V gene has CDR1 SGDLS and CDR2 YYNGEE. The ends were cut back, 4 bases at V and 6 bases at J, with 11 bases in the middle. The CDR3 is 13 amino acids. In DNA form, the CDR3 reads TGTGCCAGCAGCTATAGCGAGGGCAATGAGCAGTTCTTC. Translating gives CASSYSEGNEQFF.

This clonotype was counted many times. V gene TRBV3-1 combines with J gene TRBJ2-3, with TRBD1 identical over 7 bases. V trimming: 5 bases; J trimming: 4 bases; junction bases outside the gene matches: 6. This CDR3 comprises 14 residues. The germline gives CDR1 LGHDT, CDR2 YNNKEL (reference sequence). CDR3 DNA: TGTGCCAGCAGCGACCAAGGGGGCTCAGATACGCAGTATTTT. It translates to CASSDQGGSDTQYF.

Ten or more counts support this clonotype. The chain employs TRBV15 and TRBJ2-1, with D possibly TRBD2 on 6 matching bases. The CDR3 consists of 12 residues. CDR1 is LNHNV, CDR2 YYDKDF, per germline (reference sequence). V was pared by 0 bases and J by 12 bases, with 9 bases between. The CDR3 loop is CATSRDQGGQFF. The CDR3, as DNA: TGTGCCACCAGCAGAGATCAGGGAGGGCAGTTCTTC.

This clonotype appeared a single time. The chain recombines TRBV6-5 with TRBJ1-2; weak D call: TRBD1 (5 bases). The CDR3 consists of 13 residues. Trimming cost V 2 bases and J 8 bases, with 12 bases left between them. Germline V gene data show CDR1 as MNHEY and CDR2 as SVGAGI. CDR3 region: CASSYGTTQGYTF. The DNA for the CDR3 is TGTGCCAGCAGTTACGGGACTACGCAGGGCTACACCTTC.

At least ten counts were recorded for this clonotype. J is TRBJ2-7 and V is TRBV20-1; 11 nucleotides agree with TRBD2. The CDR3 has 15 residues. Per the germline V gene, CDR1 is DFQATT and CDR2 is SNEGSKA (reference sequence). The trim removed 5 bases at V and 2 bases at J, leaving 8 bases unmatched. CDR3: CSAPGLAVGAYEQYF. Written as DNA, the CDR3 is TGCAGTGCTCCGGGACTAGCGGTGGGGGCCTACGAGCAGTACTTC.

This clonotype was found many times. The chain recombines TRBV18 with TRBJ2-5; D ambiguous. V dropped 1 base and J dropped 4 bases, with 7 bases sitting between them. There are 13 residues in the CDR3. Germline V CDR1 and CDR2: KGHSH, LQKENI. The CDR3: CASSPQPRETQYF. The CDR3 DNA is TGTGCCAGCTCACCACAACCGCGAGAGACCCAGTACTTC.

This clonotype was detected many times. The chain links TRBV7-9 to TRBJ2-7; D possibly matches TRBD1 or TRBD2 (5 bases each). The CDR3 length is 13 residues. V lost 5 bases and J 3 bases, leaving 11 bases between the germline ends. Germline V gene sequence: CDR1 SEHNR, CDR2 FQNEAQ (reference sequence). CDR3 residues: CASSPFGGYEQYF. The CDR3 DNA sequence: TGTGCCAGCAGCCCATTTGGGGGCTACGAGCAGTACTTC.

This clonotype was counted many times. This chain links TRBV5-1 with TRBJ2-5; 9 nucleotides match TRBD2. In germline, CDR1 is SGHRS, CDR2 YFSETQ. The J segment lost 3 bases and the V segment lost 4 bases, leaving 7 bases of the junction unmatched. The CDR3 extends over 15 amino acids. CDR3 in DNA: TGCGCCAGCAGCCCGGAGCCTAGCGGGAAAGAGACCCAGTACTTC. Translated, it gives CASSPEPSGKETQYF.

This clonotype was counted ten times or more. The rearrangement links TRBV7-9 to TRBJ2-7; TRBD2 is a possible D gene (6 bases). V was shortened by 4 bases and J by 3 bases, with 16 bases between the two germline ends. CDR1 is SEHNR, CDR2 FQNEAQ, per germline (reference sequence). The CDR3 consists of 15 residues. CDR3: CASSWGEWGIYEQYF. CDR3 sequence (DNA): TGTGCCAGCAGCTGGGGGGAATGGGGAATCTACGAGCAGTACTTC.

This clonotype was counted ten times or more. The rearrangement joins TRBV3-1 to TRBJ2-1; 8 bases agree with TRBD2. The length of the CDR3 is 16 residues. From germline, CDR1 is LGHDT and CDR2 YNNKEL (reference sequence). V lost 1 base and J lost 3; bases outside the gene matches: 5. This CDR3 reads CASSQGQTSGYNEQFF. As DNA, the CDR3 is TGTGCCAGCAGCCAAGGTCAAACTAGCGGCTACAATGAGCAGTTCTTC.

This clonotype was recorded many times. This sequence joins TRBV20-1 and TRBJ2-2; D ambiguous. V was clipped by 3 bases and J by 1 base, with 15 bases between them. The CDR3 loop spans 16 amino acids. Germline V gene sequence: CDR1 DFQATT, CDR2 SNEGSKA (reference sequence). CDR3 sequence (DNA): TGCAGTGCTAGGGGGAACATGGCTCGGAACACCGGGGAGCTGTTTTTT. Translated, it gives CSARGNMARNTGELFF.

This clonotype was counted many times. The DNA of the CDR3 is TGCGCCAGCAGCTTGCATCCGGGACTAGCGGGGGTCAGCACAGATACGCAGTATTTT. Amino acid sequence: CASSLHPGLAGVSTDTQYF. V usage is TRBV5-1 and J usage is TRBJ2-3; 14 nucleotides line up with TRBD2. This CDR3 has 19 amino acids. In germline, CDR1 is SGHRS, CDR2 YFSETQ. Losses at the gene ends were 1 base for V and 0 bases for J; bases not matched to a gene: 7.

This clonotype appeared many times. The chain uses TRBV6-5 and TRBJ1-2; D may be TRBD1 (6 bases). Germline V CDR1 and CDR2: MNHEY, SVGAGI. This CDR3 is built from 13 residues. V was cut by 10 bases and J by 4 bases, with 16 bases left in between. Written as DNA, the CDR3 is TGTGCCACCTCTTCAGACAGGATCTATGGCTACACCTTC. It is translated as CATSSDRIYGYTF.

The table lists this clonotype with a few counts. A much more abundant neighbour one base away suggests this may be a read error. The V and J genes are TRBV20-1 and TRBJ2-1; D is perhaps TRBD2 (5 bases). Germline V gene data show CDR1 as DFQATT and CDR2 as SNEGSKA (reference sequence). The V gene lost 3 bases and the J gene lost 8 bases, with 11 bases spanning the gap. CDR3 length: 12 residues. The CDR3 bases are TGCAGTGCTAGTACCGGAGGCGATGAGCAGTTCTTC. Its protein product is CSASTGGDEQFF.

As concerns this clonotype: One end of the junction fails to match germline, which may point to a read error. The chain combines TRBV18 with TRBJ1-5, with D perhaps matching TRBD1 (6 bases). The germline V gene encodes CDR1 KGHSH and CDR2 LQKENI. The length of the CDR3 is 13 residues. CDR3 loop: CASSLGQNQPQNF. CDR3 nucleotide sequence: TGTGCCAGCTCACTAGGACAGAATCAGCCCCAGAATTTT.

Comments on this clonotype: A much larger clone differs from this one at a single base, so this may be a read error. This sequence joins TRBV6-2 or TRBV6-3 and TRBJ2-2, with TRBD1 as a possible D gene (5 bases). The CDR3 totals 16 residues. Germline V gives CDR1 MNHEY, CDR2 SVGEGT. The CDR3 here is CASSFHRSWNTVELFF. Written as DNA, the CDR3 is TGTGCCAGCAGTTTTCACAGGTCCTGGAACACCGTGGAGCTGTTTTTT.

The chain combines TRBV10-1 with TRBJ1-1; D is undetermined. The CDR3 contains 14 residues. V was clipped by 0 bases and J by 3 bases, with 8 bases between them. In germline, CDR1 is WNHNN, CDR2 SYGVQD (reference sequence). The CDR3: CASSESLWDTEAFF. The CDR3 region has the DNA TGCGCCAGCAGTGAGTCGTTATGGGACACTGAAGCTTTCTTT.

The table lists this clonotype with many counts. V and J are TRBV11-2 and TRBJ1-2; 7 positions match TRBD1. With V trimmed by 9 bases and J by 3 bases, 10 bases remained unmatched. CDR1 SGHAT and CDR2 FQNNGV come from the germline V gene. This CDR3 comprises 14 residues. The CDR3 loop reads CASATGAGDYGYTF. The CDR3, as DNA: TGTGCCAGTGCAACAGGGGCGGGGGACTATGGCTACACCTTC.

This clonotype was found many times. The J gene is TRBJ2-1, the V gene TRBV7-2; TRBD2 matches at 8 bases. The CDR3 has 15 amino acids. The V gene end was trimmed by 1 base and the J gene end by 5 bases; junction bases not matched to a gene: 4. Germline-derived CDR1 and CDR2 are SGHTA and FQGNSA. CDR3 in amino acids: CASSLEAGGNNEQFF. The CDR3 DNA is TGTGCCAGCAGCTTAGAGGCGGGGGGTAACAATGAGCAGTTCTTC.